The entry below gives a single T cell receptor beta chain sequence along with its context. Which antigen it targets is not known. No per-base quality is available; no much larger clone lies one base away. The source of the sample is a study of T-cell memory formation after mild COVID-19 (dated by TCRdb to about 2021). About the study as a whole: Most TCR sequence clusters were specific to one of the two donors. In a couple of donors, T-cell clones that expanded and contracted after mild COVID-19 were followed by sequencing TCRalpha and TCRbeta repertoires longitudinally. Two young, previously healthy adult volunteers made up the cohort, one male and one female. What the authors observed across the whole study: Clones that contracted from day 15 to 85 showed balanced CD4/CD8 phenotypes, whereas a second wave of clones that expanded from day 15 to 37 leaned towards CD4+. Contracting CD4+ clones were located mainly in the CM and EM memory subsets, whereas CD8+ clones were found to be enriched in EMRA. Only two mild cases were covered in the study, and larger cohorts including severe cases with pre-infection samples were considered necessary. Some responding clones were found in pre-infection memory, which suggests that pre-existing cross-reactive memory T cells took part in the SARS-CoV-2 response. SARS-CoV-2 specificity of the second-wave clones peaking on day 37 was not confirmed.

Sequencing was carried out with an Illumina NovaSeq 6000. TCRalpha and TCRbeta cDNA libraries were built by 5'RACE with constant-segment primers, adding sample barcodes and unique molecular identifiers. Trizol reagent was used to extract RNA from every sample. Library amplification was performed in two PCR steps, and a second sample barcode and Illumina TruSeq adapters were introduced in the second step. Sequencing of libraries was performed on an Illumina NovaSeq with 2 x 150 bp paired-end reads. Concerning the study's data processing: The reads were demultiplexed and collapsed into UMI-guided consensus sequences using migec v1.2.7. Using mixcr v2.1.11, UMI consensuses were aligned to TRA and TRB V and J templates and then assembled into clonotypes. A clonotype was counted as expanded or contracted only when both edgeR and NoisET called the clonotype significant, with the noise models trained on biological replicates. For edgeR calls, the thresholds were a false discovery rate-adjusted p below 0.01 and a log2 fold-change of 1. As an exploratory analysis of dynamics, max-normalized trajectories of the 1000 most abundant clonotypes were examined with PCA combined with hierarchical clustering. Separately sequenced CD4+ and CD8+ repertoires were used to assign a CD4 or CD8 phenotype to each responding clone. The raw public reads went through TCRdb reprocessing: fastp at Q25, MiXCR clone calling, in-frame beta chains kept. Here each entry gathers all rows of one CDR3 protein and keeps the most common genes and DNA. What appears here as the V and J calls and clone size reflects TCRdb's work, not the paper's. In this sample the table shows 150,000 to 200,000 distinct CDR3 sequences, approximately 16% of which occur a single time. The biggest ten clones account for about 1.9% of the sample.

PBMCs were isolated by Ficoll-Paque density gradient centrifugation. There are 14 amino acids in the CDR3, from cysteine to phenylalanine inclusive. Just CDR3 DNA is preserved here, 42 bases in frame from base 1. V is cut back by 4 bases and J by 5 bases, with 1 base in the junction unmatched. CDR1 and CDR2, per the germline V gene, are SGHRS and YFSETQ. This receptor was identified in an adult woman who had mild COVID-19 (a few samples of this study predate the infection). The sample titles of this study are shuffled in the database, so cell type and time point are left out; the donor was told from shared clones. The rearranged chain carries TRBV5-1 and TRBJ2-2; 11 central nucleotides agree with TRBD1. The sequenced sample was PBMCs or a T cell subset sorted from them (not recorded which). CDR3 sequence: CASSGQGATGELFF. The bases are TGCGCCAGCAGCGGACAGGGGGCAACCGGGGAGCTGTTTTTT.